What follows describes a single T cell receptor beta chain. Its specificity is not known. The sample is drawn from a study of cytomegalovirus exposure and HLA in healthy donors. Findings and limits, study-wide: Presence/absence analyses assumed roughly uniform sequencing depth across donors, which may not hold.

Deletions cut 3 bases from V and 7 bases from J, with 21 bases between. The CDR3 sequence is 16 residues long. Germline V gene data show CDR1 as MDHEN and CDR2 as SYDVKM. The PCR made use of 60 Vbeta and 13 Jbeta primers. This table comes from immunoSEQ multiplex PCR, and its TCRdb copy is limited to in-frame clones, with some not included. The sample lists about 170,000 clones; about three quarters were seen once. This chain joins TRBV28 and TRBJ1-2; D might be TRBD1 (6 bases). The sample comprised PBMCs. The TCR was taken from a woman aged 45-65 years in good health and CMV-seropositive. CDR3 in amino acids: CASSFISGGVGVGYTF. The CDR3, as DNA: TGTGCCAGCAGTTTTATATCTGGGGGCGTCGGAGTTGGCTACACCTTC.